This entry lists 2 T cell receptor beta chains sequenced from one sample in a study of cytotoxic CD8 clonotypes in ibrutinib-treated CLL. Measured with immunoSEQ multiplex PCR; TCRdb has only the in-frame clones, and not every one. Of around 310,000 clones in the sample, around four fifths were seen once. This specimen consisted of PBMCs, obtained before ibrutinib treatment. The receptor set was obtained from a human donor with chronic lymphocytic leukemia.

V gene TRBV27 combines with J gene TRBJ2-1, with a weak D call TRBD2 (6 bases). CDR1 and CDR2 from the germline V gene are MNHEY and SMNVEV (reference sequence). The CDR3 covers 15 residues. The V end was cut by 4 bases, the J end by 7 bases, with 17 bases between. The CDR3 bases are TGTGCCAGCAGTTCCGGGACTCAGACTATTAATGAGCAGTTCTTC. It is translated as CASSSGTQTINEQFF.

The chain joins TRBV10-3 to TRBJ2-3; TRBD2 agrees at 10 bases. V shed 2 bases and J 3 bases; nucleotides not matched to a gene: 2. The CDR3 has 15 amino acids. Germline CDR1 ENHRY, CDR2 SYGVKD. The CDR3 protein is CAISEGLAETDTQYF. CDR3 DNA: TGTGCCATCAGTGAGGGACTAGCGGAAACAGATACGCAGTATTTT.